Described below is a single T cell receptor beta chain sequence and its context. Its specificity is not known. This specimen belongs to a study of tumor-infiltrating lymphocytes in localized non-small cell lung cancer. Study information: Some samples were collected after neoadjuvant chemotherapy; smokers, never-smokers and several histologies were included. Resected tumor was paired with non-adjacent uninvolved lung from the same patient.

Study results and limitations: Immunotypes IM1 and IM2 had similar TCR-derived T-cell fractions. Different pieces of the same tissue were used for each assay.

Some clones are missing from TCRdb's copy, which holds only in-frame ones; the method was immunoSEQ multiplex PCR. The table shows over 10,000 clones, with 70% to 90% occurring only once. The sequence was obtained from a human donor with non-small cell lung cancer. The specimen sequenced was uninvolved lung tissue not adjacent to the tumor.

DNA of the CDR3: TGTGCCAGCACCGGGGGTTCGGCTGGAAACACCATATATTTT. Protein: CASTGGSAGNTIYF. This rearrangement joins TRBV2 to TRBJ1-3, with a possible D match to TRBD1 (5 bases). Trimming removed 7 bases from V and 2 bases from J, with 12 bases in between. The V gene's germline CDR1 is SNHLY and CDR2 FYNNEI. There are 14 residues in the CDR3.